This T cell receptor beta chain was captured in a study of shared clonotypes between healthy human individuals. Study outcomes and limitations: It was the non-shared clonotypes that had lower generation probabilities than clonotypes shared by all four donors.

Germline V gives CDR1 KGHSH, CDR2 LQKENI. V lost 3 bases to trimming and J lost 4 bases; unmatched junction nucleotides: 7. There are 18 residues in the CDR3. Once extracted for a subset, genomic DNA was divided evenly among several immunoSEQ plates. Original processing notes: Quality scores were absent from the junction-only immunoSEQ sequences, so filtering differed. Method: immunoSEQ multiplex PCR; TCRdb's copy keeps in-frame clones and lacks some. D and trimming come from the DNA, and the V and J calls and clone size come from that table. The data show approximately 2.3 million clones, with 85% to 95% seen just once and 0.3% to 0.4% held by the top ten. Into CD45RA+ naive and CD45RA-negative memory subsets, the CD4+ cells were split. With respect to this clone: As yet, its antigen is unknown.

The sequence was obtained from a man younger than 35 in good health. Some clones in this sample may be carry-over from other donors' samples. Sequenced material: naive CD4+ T cells from PBMCs. Described subset: CD45RA+ positively selected. The gene calls are TRBV18 and TRBJ2-3; TRBD2 agrees at 16 bases. The CDR3 here is CASSPGLAGGDLADTQYF. In DNA, the CDR3 is TGTGCCAGCTCACCGGGACTAGCGGGAGGGGATCTGGCAGATACGCAGTATTTT. Full variable domain (rest looked up from reference TRBV18 and TRBJ2-3): NAGVMQNPRHLVRRRGQEARLRCSPMKGHSHVYWYRQLPEEGLKFMVYLQKENIIDESGMPKERFSAEFPKEGPSILRIQQVVRGDSAAYFCASSPGLAGGDLADTQYFGPGTRLTVL.